This TCR beta chain was identified in a study of post-analysis software for immune sequencing data. Study results and limitations: Higher frequency in patients than in controls was seen for roughly five TRBV segments, with TRBV5-6, TRBV5-1 and TRBV20-1 among them.

With V trimmed by 3 bases and J by 8 bases, 4 bases remained unmatched. In germline, CDR1 is SQVTM, CDR2 ANQGSEA. This CDR3 is built from 12 residues. This clonotype has a single count. Its antigen remains unknown. Prepared TCR beta cDNA libraries contained unique molecular identifiers. TCRdb used MiXCR to reprocess the PCR reads, holding one entry per CDR3 protein. This sample carries approximately 660,000 distinct CDR3 sequences, roughly three fifths of them seen once, and the ten largest clones take 11%. This chain connects TRBV29-1 to TRBJ2-1; 7 nucleotides align to TRBD1. The receptor was derived from a girl aged 2-9 years with multiple sclerosis. The sequenced sample consisted of blood. The CDR3 loop reads CSVELQGDEQFF. The CDR3 bases are TGCAGCGTTGAGTTGCAGGGGGATGAGCAGTTCTTC.